Listed here are 2 T cell receptor beta chains from one sample, sequenced in a study of cytomegalovirus exposure and HLA in healthy donors. The PCR ran on 60 Vbeta and 13 Jbeta primers. Method: immunoSEQ multiplex PCR; TCRdb's copy keeps in-frame clones and lacks some. In the table there are about 160,000 clones, about four fifths of which are singletons. The source material was PBMCs. The receptors were gathered from a man aged 25-40 years in good health and CMV-seronegative.

The rearrangement uses TRBV20-1 and TRBJ2-5, with 9 positions matching TRBD2. The J segment lost 6 bases and the V segment lost 6 bases, leaving 2 bases of the junction unmatched. The CDR3 length is 11 residues. CDR1 and CDR2 from the germline V gene are DFQATT and SNEGSKA (reference sequence). The CDR3 nucleotides read TGCAGTGCGAGCGGGAGGAAGACCCAGTACTTC. Translated: CSASGRKTQYF.

About this clone itself: At one of its ends the junction is not consistent with the germline gene, which may arise from a read error. The chain recombines TRBV7-9 with TRBJ1-6; tentative D call: TRBD1 (5 bases). Germline V CDR1 and CDR2: SEHNR, FQNEAQ (reference sequence). The length of the CDR3 is 17 residues. The CDR3 DNA sequence: TGTTCCAGCAGCCAACCGAGAGACAGCTCCTATAATTCACCCCTCCACTTT. It codes for CSSSQPRDSSYNSPLHF.